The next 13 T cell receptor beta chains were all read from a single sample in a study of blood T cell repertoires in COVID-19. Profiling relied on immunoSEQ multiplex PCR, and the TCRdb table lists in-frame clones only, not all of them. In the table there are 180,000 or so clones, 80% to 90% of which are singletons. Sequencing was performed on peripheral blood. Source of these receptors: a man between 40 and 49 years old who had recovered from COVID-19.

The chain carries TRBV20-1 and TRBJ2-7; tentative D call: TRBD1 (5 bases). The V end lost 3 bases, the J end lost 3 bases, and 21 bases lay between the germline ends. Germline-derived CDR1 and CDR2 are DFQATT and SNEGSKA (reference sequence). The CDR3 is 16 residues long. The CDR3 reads CSASSQRHTRVYEQYF. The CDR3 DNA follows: TGCAGTGCTAGTTCCCAACGACATACCAGGGTCTACGAGCAGTACTTC.

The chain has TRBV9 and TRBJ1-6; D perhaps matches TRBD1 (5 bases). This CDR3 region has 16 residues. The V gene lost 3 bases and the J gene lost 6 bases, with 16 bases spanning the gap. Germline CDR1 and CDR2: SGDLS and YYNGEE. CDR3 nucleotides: TGTGCCAGCAGCGCCTCGAACGTCGGGGGTAATTCACCCCTCCACTTT. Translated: CASSASNVGGNSPLHF.

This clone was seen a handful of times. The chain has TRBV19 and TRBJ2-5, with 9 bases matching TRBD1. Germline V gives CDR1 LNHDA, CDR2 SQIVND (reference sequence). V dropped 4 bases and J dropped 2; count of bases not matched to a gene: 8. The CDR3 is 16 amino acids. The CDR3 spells CASSTVGTGKQETQYF. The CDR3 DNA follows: TGTGCCAGTAGTACCGTTGGGACAGGGAAACAAGAGACCCAGTACTTC.

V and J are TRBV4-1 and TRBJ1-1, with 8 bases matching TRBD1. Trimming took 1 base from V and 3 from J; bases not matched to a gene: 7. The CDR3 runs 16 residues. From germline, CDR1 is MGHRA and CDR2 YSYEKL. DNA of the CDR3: TGCGCCAGCAGCCAAGTCCAGGGGGCTGGTTACACTGAAGCTTTCTTT. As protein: CASSQVQGAGYTEAFF.

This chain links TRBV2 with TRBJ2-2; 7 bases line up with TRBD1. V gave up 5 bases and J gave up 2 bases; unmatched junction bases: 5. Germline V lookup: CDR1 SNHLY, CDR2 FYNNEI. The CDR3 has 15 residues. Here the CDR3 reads CASSWGQLNTGELFF. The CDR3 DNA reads TGTGCCAGCAGTTGGGGACAGTTAAACACCGGGGAGCTGTTTTTT.

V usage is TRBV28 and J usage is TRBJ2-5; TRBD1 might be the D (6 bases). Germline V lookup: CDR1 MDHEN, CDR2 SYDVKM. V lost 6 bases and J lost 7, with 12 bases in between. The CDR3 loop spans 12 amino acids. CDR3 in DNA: TGTGCCAGCAGCCAGGGGCGCGGGACCCAGTACTTC. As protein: CASSQGRGTQYF.

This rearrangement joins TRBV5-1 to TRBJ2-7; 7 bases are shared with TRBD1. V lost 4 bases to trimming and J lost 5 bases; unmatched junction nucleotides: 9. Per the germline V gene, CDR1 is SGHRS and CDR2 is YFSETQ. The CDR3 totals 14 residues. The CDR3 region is CASSAGTETNEQYF. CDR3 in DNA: TGCGCCAGCAGCGCCGGGACAGAGACAAACGAGCAGTACTTC.

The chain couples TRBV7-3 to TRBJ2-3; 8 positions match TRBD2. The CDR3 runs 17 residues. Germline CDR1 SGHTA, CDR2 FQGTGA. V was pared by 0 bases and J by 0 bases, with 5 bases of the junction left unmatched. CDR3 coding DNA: TGTGCCAGCAGCTTAACACTGATAGCGGGGAGCACAGATACGCAGTATTTT. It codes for CASSLTLIAGSTDTQYF.

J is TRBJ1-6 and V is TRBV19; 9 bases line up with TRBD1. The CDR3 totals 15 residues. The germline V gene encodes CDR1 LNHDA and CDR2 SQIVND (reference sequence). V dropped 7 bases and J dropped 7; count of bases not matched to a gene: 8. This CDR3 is CASTAQGALNSPLHF. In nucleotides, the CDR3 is TGTGCCAGTACTGCACAGGGGGCTCTCAATTCACCCCTCCACTTT.

The CDR3 DNA reads TGTGCCAGCAGCTTAAGTCAGCAAGAGACCCAGTACTTC. Amino acids: CASSLSQQETQYF. V and J are TRBV7-3 and TRBJ2-5; D is undetermined. V lost 1 base, J lost 2 bases, and 5 bases lay in between. The germline CDR1 and CDR2 sequences are SGHTA and FQGTGA. CDR3 length: 13 residues.

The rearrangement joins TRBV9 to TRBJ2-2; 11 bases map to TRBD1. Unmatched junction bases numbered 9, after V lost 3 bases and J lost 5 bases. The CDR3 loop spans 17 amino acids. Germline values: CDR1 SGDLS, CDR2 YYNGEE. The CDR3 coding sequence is TGTGCCAGCAGCGCAGGTGGGACAGGGGGTCTTACCGGGGAGCTGTTTTTT. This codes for CASSAGGTGGLTGELFF.

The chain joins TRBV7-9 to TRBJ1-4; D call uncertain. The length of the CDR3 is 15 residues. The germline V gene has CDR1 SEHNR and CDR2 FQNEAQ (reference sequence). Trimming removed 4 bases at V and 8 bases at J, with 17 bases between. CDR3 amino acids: CASSSLGGLKEKLFF. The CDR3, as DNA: TGTGCCAGCAGCTCCCTGGGAGGGTTGAAGGAAAAACTGTTTTTT.

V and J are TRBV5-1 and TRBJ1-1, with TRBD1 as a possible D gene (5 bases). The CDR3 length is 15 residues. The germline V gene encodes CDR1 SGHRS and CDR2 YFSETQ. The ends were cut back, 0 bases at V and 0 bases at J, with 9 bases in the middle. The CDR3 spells CASSLALTVNTEAFF. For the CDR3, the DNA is TGCGCCAGCAGCTTGGCCTTGACAGTGAACACTGAAGCTTTCTTT.